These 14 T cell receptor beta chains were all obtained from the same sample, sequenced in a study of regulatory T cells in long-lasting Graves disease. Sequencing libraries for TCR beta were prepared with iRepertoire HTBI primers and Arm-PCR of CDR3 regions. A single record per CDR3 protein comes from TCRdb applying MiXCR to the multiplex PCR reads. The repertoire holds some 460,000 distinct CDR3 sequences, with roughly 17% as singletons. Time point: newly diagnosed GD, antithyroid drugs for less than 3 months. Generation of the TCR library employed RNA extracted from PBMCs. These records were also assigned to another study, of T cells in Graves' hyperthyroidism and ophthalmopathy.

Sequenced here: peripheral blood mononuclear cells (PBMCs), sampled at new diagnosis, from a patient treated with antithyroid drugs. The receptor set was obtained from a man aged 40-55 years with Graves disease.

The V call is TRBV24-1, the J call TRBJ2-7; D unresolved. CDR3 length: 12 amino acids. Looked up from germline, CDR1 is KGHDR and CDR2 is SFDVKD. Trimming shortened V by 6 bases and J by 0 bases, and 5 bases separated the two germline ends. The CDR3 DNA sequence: TGTGCCACCAGTATAAACTCCTACGAGCAGTACTTC. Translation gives CATSINSYEQYF.

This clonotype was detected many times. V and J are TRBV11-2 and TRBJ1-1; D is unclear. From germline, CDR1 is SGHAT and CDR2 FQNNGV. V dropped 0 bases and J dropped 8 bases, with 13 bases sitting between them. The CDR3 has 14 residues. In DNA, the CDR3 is TGTGCCAGCAGCTTAGAGGGGTTCTTAGGAGAAGCTTTCTTT. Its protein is CASSLEGFLGEAFF. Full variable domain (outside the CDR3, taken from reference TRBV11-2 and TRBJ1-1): EAGVAQSPRYKIIEKRQSVAFWCNPISGHATLYWYQQILGQGPKLLIQFQNNGVVDDSQLPKDRFSAERLKGVDSTLKIQPAKLEDSAVYLCASSLEGFLGEAFFGQGTRLTVV.

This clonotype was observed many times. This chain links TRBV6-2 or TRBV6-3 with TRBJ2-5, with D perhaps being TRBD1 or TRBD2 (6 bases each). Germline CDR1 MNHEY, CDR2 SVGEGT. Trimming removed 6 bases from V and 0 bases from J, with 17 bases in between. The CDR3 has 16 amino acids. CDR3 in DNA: TGTGCCAGCAGGAAAGGTGACCGGGGGCACCAAGAGACCCAGTACTTC. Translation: CASRKGDRGHQETQYF.

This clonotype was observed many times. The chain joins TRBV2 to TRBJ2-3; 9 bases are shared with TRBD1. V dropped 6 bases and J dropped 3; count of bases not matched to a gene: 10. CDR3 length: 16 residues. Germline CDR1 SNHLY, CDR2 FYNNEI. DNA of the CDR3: TGTGCCAGCAGCCCTCACACAGGGGGCTTTACAGATACGCAGTATTTT. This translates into CASSPHTGGFTDTQYF. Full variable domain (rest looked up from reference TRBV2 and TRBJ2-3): EPEVTQTPSHQVTQMGQEVILRCVPISNHLYFYWYRQILGQKVEFLVSFYNNEISEKSEIFDDQFSVERPDGSNFTLKIRSTKLEDSAMYFCASSPHTGGFTDTQYFGPGTRLTVL.

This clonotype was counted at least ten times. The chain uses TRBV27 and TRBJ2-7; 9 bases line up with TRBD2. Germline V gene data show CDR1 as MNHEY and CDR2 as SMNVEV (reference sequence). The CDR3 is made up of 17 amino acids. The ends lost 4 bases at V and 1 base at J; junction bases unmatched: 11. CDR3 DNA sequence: TGTGCCAGCAGTTCGGCGGTGGGCGGGAGGGCATCCTACGAGCAGTACTTC. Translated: CASSSAVGGRASYEQYF.

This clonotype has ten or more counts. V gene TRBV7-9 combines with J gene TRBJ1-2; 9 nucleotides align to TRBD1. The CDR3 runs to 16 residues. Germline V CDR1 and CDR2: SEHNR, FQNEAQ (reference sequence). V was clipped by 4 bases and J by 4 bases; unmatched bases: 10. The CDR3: CASSSLDRGAGYGYTF. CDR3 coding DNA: TGTGCCAGCAGCTCGCTGGACAGGGGTGCGGGCTATGGCTACACCTTC.

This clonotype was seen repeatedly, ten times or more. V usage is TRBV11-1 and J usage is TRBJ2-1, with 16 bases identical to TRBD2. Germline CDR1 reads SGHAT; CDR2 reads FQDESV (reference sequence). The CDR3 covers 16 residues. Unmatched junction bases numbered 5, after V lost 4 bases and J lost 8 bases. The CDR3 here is CASSYGTSGRVHEQFF. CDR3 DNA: TGTGCCAGCAGCTATGGGACTAGCGGGAGGGTGCATGAGCAGTTCTTC.

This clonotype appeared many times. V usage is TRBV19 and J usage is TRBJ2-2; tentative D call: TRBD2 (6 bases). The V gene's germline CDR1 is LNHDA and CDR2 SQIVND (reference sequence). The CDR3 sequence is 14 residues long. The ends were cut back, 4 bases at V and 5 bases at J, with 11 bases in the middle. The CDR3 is CASSTTSYTGELFF. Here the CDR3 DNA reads TGTGCCAGTAGTACGACTAGTTATACCGGGGAGCTGTTTTTT.

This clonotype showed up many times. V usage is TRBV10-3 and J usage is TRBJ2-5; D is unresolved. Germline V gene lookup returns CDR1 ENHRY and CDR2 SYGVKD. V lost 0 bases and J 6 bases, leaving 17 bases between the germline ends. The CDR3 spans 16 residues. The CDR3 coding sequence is TGTGCCATCAGTGAGTCCGGAGACACTATCACGAAGACCCAGTACTTC. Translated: CAISESGDTITKTQYF.

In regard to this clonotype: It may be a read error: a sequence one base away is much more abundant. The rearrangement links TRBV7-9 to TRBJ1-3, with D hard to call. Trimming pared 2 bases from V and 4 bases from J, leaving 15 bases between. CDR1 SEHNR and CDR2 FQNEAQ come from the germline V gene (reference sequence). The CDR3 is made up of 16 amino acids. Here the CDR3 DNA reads TGTGCCAGCAGCTTATCGAGGAATTCTAGGGGAAACACCATATATTTT. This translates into CASSLSRNSRGNTIYF.

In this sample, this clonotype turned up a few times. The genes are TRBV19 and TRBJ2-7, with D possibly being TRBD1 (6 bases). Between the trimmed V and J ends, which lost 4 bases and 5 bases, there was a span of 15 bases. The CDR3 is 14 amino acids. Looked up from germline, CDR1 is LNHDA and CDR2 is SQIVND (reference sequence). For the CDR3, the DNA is TGTGCCAGTAGTAATCAGGGGACGCCGAACGAGCAGTACTTC. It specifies CASSNQGTPNEQYF.

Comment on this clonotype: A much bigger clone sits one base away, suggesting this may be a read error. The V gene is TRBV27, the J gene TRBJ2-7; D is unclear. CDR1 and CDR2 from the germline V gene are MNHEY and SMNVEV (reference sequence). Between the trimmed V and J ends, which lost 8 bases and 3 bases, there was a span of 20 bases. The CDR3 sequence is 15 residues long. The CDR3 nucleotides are TGTGCCAGCTCACCCGGCTCCCCACTTGACTACGAGCAGTACGTC. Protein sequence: CASSPGSPLDYEQYV.

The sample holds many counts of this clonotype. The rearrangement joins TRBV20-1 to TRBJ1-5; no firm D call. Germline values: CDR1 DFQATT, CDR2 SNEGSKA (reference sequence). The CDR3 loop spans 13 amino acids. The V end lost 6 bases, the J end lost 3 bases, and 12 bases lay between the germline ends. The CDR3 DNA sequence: TGCAGTGCAAGGACGCCATACAATCAGCCCCAGCATTTT. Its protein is CSARTPYNQPQHF.

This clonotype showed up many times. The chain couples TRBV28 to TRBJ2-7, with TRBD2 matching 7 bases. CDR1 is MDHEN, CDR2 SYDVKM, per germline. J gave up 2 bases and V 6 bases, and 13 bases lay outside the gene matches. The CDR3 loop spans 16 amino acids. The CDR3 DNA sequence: TGTGCCAGCAGCCGCGGGGCTAGCGGAGGCCCCTACGAGCAGTACTTC. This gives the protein CASSRGASGGPYEQYF.